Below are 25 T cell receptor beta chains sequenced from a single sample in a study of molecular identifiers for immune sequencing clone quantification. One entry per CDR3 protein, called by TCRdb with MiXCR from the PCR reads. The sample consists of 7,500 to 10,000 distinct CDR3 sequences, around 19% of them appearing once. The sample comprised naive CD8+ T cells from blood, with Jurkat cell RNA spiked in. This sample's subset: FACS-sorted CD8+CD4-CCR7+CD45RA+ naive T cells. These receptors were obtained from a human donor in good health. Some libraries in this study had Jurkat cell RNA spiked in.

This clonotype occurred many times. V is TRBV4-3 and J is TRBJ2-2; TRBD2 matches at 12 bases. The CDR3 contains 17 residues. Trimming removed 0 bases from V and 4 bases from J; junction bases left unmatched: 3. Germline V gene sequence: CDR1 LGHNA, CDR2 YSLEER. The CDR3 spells CASSQERLAGVTGELFF. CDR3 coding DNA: TGCGCCAGCAGCCAAGAAAGACTAGCGGGGGTCACCGGGGAGCTGTTTTTT.

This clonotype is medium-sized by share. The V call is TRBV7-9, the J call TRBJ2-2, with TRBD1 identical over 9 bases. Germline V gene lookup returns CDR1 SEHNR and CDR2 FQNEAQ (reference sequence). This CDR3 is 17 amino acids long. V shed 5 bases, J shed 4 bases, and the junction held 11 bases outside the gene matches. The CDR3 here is CASSPRHRDRATGELFF. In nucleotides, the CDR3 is TGTGCCAGCAGCCCCCGCCACCGGGACAGGGCCACCGGGGAGCTGTTTTTT. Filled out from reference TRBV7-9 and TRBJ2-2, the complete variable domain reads DTGVSQNPRHKITKRGQNVTFRCDPISEHNRLYWYRQTLGQGPEFLTYFQNEAQLEKSRLLSDRFSAERPKGSFSTLEIQRTEQGDSAMYLCASSPRHRDRATGELFFGEGSRLTVL.

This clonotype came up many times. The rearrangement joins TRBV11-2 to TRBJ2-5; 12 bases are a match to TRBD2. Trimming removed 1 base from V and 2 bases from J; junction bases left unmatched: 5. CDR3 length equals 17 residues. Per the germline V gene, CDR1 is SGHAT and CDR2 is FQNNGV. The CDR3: CASSLVVGLAGQETQYF. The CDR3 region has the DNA TGTGCCAGCAGCTTAGTAGTAGGACTAGCGGGACAAGAGACCCAGTACTTC.

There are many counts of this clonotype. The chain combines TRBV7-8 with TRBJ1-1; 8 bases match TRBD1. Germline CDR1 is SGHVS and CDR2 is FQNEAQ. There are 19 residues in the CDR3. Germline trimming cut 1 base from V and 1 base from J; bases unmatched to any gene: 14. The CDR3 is CASSLVPTEFGTGNTEAFF. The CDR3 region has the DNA TGTGCCAGCAGCTTAGTACCCACCGAGTTTGGGACAGGGAACACTGAAGCTTTCTTT.

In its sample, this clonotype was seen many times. The CDR3 bases are TGTGCCAGCAGTACGAGCACAGGGCATGACGTCTATGAGCAGTTCTTC. It yields the protein CASSTSTGHDVYEQFF. V usage is TRBV7-8 and J usage is TRBJ2-1, with D possibly being TRBD1 (6 bases). Germline assignment: CDR1 SGHVS and CDR2 FQNEAQ. With 6 bases removed from V and 8 bases from J, the gap between germline ends came to 23 bases. This CDR3 comprises 16 residues.

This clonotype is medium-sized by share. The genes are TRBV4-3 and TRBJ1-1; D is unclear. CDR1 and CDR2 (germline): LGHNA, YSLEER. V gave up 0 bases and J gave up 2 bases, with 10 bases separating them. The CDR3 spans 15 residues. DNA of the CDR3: TGCGCCAGCAGCCAAGAAGTTTGGGAAAACACTGAAGCTTTCTTT. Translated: CASSQEVWENTEAFF.

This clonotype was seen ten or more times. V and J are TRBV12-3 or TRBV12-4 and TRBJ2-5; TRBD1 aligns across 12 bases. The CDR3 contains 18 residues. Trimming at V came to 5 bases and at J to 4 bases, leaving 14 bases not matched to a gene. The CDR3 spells CASSGSWDRGLSGETQYF. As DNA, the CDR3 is TGTGCCAGCAGTGGGTCTTGGGACAGGGGGCTGAGTGGAGAGACCCAGTACTTC.

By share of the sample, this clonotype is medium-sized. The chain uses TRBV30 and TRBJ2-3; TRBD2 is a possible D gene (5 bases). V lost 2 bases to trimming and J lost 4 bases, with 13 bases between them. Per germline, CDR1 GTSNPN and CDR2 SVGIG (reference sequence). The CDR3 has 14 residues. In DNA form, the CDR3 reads TGTGCCTGGAGTATCGGGGTTTTGGCAGATACGCAGTATTTT. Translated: CAWSIGVLADTQYF.

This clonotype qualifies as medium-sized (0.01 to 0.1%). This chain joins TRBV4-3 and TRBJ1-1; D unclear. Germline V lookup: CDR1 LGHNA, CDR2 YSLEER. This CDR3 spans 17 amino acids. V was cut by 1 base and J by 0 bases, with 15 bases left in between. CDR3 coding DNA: TGCGCCAGCAGCCAAGTTTTCGGGTTGGGGATGAACACTGAAGCTTTCTTT. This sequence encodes CASSQVFGLGMNTEAFF.

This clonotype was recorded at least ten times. CDR3 sequence reads: CASSQDGLGRSNTEAFF. The CDR3 DNA reads as TGTGCCAGCAGCCAAGACGGATTGGGCAGGTCGAACACTGAAGCTTTCTTT. The V gene is TRBV3-2, the J gene TRBJ1-1. TRBV3-2 is a listed pseudogene. The CDR3 loop spans 17 amino acids.

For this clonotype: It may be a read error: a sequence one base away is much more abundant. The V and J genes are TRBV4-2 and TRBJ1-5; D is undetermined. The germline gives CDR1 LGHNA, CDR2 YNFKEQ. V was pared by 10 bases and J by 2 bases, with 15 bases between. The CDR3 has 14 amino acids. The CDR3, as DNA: TGTGCCAATTCCATTTACCGTGGCAATCAGCCCCAGCATTTT. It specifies CANSIYRGNQPQHF.

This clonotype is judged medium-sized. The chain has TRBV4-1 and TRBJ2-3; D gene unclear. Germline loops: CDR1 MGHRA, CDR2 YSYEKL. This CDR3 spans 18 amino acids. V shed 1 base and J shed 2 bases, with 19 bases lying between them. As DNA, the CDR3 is TGCGCCAGCAGCCAAGGGGGTAATACTATCAAATACACAGATACGCAGTATTTT. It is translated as CASSQGGNTIKYTDTQYF.

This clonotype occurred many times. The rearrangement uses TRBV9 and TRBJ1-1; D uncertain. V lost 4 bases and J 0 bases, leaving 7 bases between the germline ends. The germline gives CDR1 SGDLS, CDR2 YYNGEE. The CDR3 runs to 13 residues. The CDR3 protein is CASSPTVNTEAFF. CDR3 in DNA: TGTGCCAGCAGCCCAACAGTGAACACTGAAGCTTTCTTT. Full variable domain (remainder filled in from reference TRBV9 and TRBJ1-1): DSGVTQTPKHLITATGQRVTLRCSPRSGDLSVYWYQQSLDQGLQFLIQYYNGEERAKGNILERFSAQQFPDLHSELNLSSLELGDSALYFCASSPTVNTEAFFGQGTRLTVV.

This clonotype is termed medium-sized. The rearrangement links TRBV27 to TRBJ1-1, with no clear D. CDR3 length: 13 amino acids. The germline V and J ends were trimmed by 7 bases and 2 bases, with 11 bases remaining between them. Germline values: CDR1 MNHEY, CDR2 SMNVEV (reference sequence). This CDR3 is CASKRTPNTEAFF. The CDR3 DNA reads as TGTGCCAGCAAGAGAACTCCTAACACTGAAGCTTTCTTT.

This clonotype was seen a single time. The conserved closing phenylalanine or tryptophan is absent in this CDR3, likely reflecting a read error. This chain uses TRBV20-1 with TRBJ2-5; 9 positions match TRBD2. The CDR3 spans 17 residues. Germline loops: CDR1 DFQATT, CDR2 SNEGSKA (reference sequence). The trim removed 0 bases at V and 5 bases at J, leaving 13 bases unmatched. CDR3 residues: CSARDLSSGGPPETQYL. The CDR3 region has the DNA TGCAGTGCTAGAGATTTGAGTAGCGGGGGCCCCCCGGAGACCCAGTACTTG.

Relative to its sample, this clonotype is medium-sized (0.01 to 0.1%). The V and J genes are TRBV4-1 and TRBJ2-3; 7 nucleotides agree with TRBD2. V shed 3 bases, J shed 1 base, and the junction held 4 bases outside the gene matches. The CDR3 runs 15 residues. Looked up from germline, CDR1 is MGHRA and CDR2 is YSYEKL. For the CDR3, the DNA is TGCGCCAGCAGCCAGCCGGCGGGAGGCACAGATACGCAGTATTTT. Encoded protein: CASSQPAGGTDTQYF.

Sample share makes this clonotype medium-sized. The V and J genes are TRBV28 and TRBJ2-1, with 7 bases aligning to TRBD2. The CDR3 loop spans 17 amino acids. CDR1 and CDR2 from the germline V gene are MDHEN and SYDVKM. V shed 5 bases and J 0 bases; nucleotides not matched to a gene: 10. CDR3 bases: TGTGCCAGCAGTACCCGGGCTAGCGGAAGCTCCTACAATGAGCAGTTCTTC. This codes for CASSTRASGSSYNEQFF.

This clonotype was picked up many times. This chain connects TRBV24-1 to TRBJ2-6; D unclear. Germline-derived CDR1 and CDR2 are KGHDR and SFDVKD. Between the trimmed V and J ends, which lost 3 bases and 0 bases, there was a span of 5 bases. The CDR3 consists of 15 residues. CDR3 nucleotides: TGTGCCACCAGTGATACAAGCTCTGGGGCCAACGTCCTGACTTTC. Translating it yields CATSDTSSGANVLTF.

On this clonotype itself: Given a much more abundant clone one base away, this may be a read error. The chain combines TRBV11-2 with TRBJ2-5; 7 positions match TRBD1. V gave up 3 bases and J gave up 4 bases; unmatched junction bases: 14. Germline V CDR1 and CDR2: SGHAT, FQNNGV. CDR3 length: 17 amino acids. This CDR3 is CASSLYRDSSNRETQYF. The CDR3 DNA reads TGTGCCAGCAGCTTGTACCGGGACAGTAGTAATCGAGAGACCCAGTACTTC. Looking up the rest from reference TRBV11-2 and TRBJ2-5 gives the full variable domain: EAGVAQSPRYKIIEKRQSVAFWCNPISGHATLYWYQQILGQGPKLLIQFQNNGVVDDSQLPKDRFSAERLKGVDSTLKIQPAKLEDSAVYLCASSLYRDSSNRETQYFGPGTRLLVL.

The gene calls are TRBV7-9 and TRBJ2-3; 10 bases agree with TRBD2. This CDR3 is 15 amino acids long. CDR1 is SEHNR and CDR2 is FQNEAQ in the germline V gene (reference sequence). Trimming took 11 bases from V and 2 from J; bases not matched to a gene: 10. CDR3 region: CAGGPLAGITDTQYF. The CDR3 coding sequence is TGTGCCGGCGGCCCACTAGCGGGGATCACAGATACGCAGTATTTT.

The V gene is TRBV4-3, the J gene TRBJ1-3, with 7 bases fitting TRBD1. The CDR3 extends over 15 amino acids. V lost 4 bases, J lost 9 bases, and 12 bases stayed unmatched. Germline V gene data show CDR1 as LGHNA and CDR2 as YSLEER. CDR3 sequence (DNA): TGCGCCAGCAGCCCAGACAGGGACTCTGGAGGCACCATATATTTT. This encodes CASSPDRDSGGTIYF.

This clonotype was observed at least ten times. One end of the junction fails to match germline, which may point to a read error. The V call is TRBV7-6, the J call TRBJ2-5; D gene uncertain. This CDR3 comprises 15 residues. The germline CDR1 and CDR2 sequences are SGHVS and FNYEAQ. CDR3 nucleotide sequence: TGTGCCAGCAGATTAGGTGTGTGGGATCAAGAGACCCAGTACTTC. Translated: CASRLGVWDQETQYF.

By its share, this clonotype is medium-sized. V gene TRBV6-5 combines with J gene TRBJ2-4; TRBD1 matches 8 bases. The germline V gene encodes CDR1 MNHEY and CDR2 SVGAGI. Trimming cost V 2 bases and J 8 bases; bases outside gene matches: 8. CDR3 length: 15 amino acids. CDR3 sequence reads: CASSYVRQGKDIQYF. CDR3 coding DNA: TGTGCCAGCAGTTACGTGAGACAGGGGAAGGACATTCAGTACTTC.

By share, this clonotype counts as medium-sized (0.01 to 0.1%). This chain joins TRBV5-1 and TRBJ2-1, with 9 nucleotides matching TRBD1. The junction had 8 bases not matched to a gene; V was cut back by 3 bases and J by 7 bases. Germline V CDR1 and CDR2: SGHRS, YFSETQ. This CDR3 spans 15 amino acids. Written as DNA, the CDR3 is TGCGCCAGCAGCTCGGAACTACAGGGGGCGAATGAGCAGTTCTTC. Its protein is CASSSELQGANEQFF.

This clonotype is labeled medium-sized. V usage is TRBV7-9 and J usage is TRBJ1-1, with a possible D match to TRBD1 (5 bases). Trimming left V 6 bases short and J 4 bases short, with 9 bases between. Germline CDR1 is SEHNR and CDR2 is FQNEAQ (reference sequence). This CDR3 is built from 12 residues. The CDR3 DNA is TGTGCCAGCAGTCCAGGGAGCACTGAAGCTTTCTTT. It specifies CASSPGSTEAFF.